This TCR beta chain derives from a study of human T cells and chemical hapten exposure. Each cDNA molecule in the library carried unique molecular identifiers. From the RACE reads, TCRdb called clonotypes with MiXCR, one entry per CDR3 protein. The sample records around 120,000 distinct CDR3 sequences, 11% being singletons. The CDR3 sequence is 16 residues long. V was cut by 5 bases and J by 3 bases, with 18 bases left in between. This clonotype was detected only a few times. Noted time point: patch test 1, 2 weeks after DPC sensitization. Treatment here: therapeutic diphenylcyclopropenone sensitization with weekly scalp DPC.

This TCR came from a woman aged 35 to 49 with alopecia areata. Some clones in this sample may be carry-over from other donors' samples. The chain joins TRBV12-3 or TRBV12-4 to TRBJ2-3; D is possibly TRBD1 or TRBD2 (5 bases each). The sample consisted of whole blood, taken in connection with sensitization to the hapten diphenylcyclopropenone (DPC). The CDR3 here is CASSTGVGEWTDTQYF. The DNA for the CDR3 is TGTGCCAGCAGTACCGGGGTGGGGGAGTGGACAGATACGCAGTATTTT.